Listed below are T cell receptor beta chains from one sample, sequenced in a study of shared clonotypes between healthy human individuals. Sequenced by immunoSEQ multiplex PCR; TCRdb stores in-frame clones only, minus some. The table lists more than 1 million clones, around 82% of them singletons. The specimen was memory CD4+ T cells from PBMCs. The receptors here all came from a man between 18 and 29 years old in good health. Some clones in this sample may be carry-over from other donors' samples. Both conserved end residues are part of each CDR3. Each record gives: J gene, clone size, V gene, CDR3 protein. Not every row has a clone size; where given, it reads once, few, many or a size class.

J gene: TRBJ1-2; clone size: -; V gene: TRBV6-1; CDR3 protein: CASSAVLTGDGGYTF
J gene: TRBJ2-7; clone size: -; V gene: TRBV9; CDR3 protein: CASSVELADYEQYF
J gene: TRBJ1-3; clone size: -; V gene: TRBV28; CDR3 protein: CATRGQDFTGNTIYF
J gene: TRBJ2-3; clone size: -; V gene: TRBV7-6; CDR3 protein: CASSLGHRTDTQYF
J gene: TRBJ2-7; clone size: few; V gene: TRBV21-1; CDR3 protein: CASSKAAAVRTRSYEQYF
J gene: TRBJ1-1; clone size: -; V gene: TRBV18; CDR3 protein: CASSPGTGSFAEAFF
J gene: TRBJ1-2; clone size: once; V gene: TRBV27; CDR3 protein: CASSLEGRGYGYTF
J gene: TRBJ1-5; clone size: -; V gene: TRBV11-2; CDR3 protein: CASSLARNQPQHF
J gene: TRBJ2-7; clone size: -; V gene: TRBV18; CDR3 protein: CASSPWTGGSSYEQYF
J gene: TRBJ2-1; clone size: once; V gene: TRBV5-1; CDR3 protein: CASSLGTSGLLQFF
J gene: TRBJ2-1; clone size: -; V gene: TRBV5-1; CDR3 protein: CASSLALAGDNEQFF
J gene: TRBJ2-7; clone size: -; V gene: TRBV28; CDR3 protein: CASSLGLATYEQYF
J gene: TRBJ1-4; clone size: once; V gene: TRBV5-1; CDR3 protein: CASSSYNPGTDNEKLFF
J gene: TRBJ1-5; clone size: -; V gene: TRBV4-2; CDR3 protein: CASSQELIRDDNQPQHF
J gene: TRBJ2-5; clone size: -; V gene: TRBV11-3; CDR3 protein: CASSLGRETQYF
J gene: TRBJ2-7; clone size: -; V gene: TRBV7-2; CDR3 protein: CASSFRPGRGYEQYF
J gene: TRBJ2-2; clone size: -; V gene: TRBV10-3; CDR3 protein: CAISELGGPNTGELFF
J gene: TRBJ2-7; clone size: -; V gene: TRBV7-6; CDR3 protein: CASSLANSPYEQYF
J gene: TRBJ2-5; clone size: many; V gene: TRBV5-1; CDR3 protein: CASSLGAGRETQYF
J gene: TRBJ1-2; clone size: -; V gene: TRBV29-1; CDR3 protein: CSVESPSPNYGYTF
J gene: TRBJ2-7; clone size: few; V gene: TRBV4-1; CDR3 protein: CASSLSTGGAYEQYF
J gene: TRBJ2-3; clone size: -; V gene: TRBV5-1; CDR3 protein: CASSLGAATDTQYF
J gene: TRBJ2-1; clone size: -; V gene: TRBV10-3; CDR3 protein: CAISPGLAGPITYEQFF
J gene: TRBJ1-2; clone size: -; V gene: TRBV7-2; CDR3 protein: CASSLGSRDSYTF
J gene: TRBJ2-1; clone size: -; V gene: TRBV29-1; CDR3 protein: CSGLPDSVSGRAYNEQFF
J gene: TRBJ1-5; clone size: -; V gene: TRBV15; CDR3 protein: CATSRNRGSNQPQHF
J gene: TRBJ1-5; clone size: -; V gene: TRBV5-3; CDR3 protein: CARSLTGVLSNQPQHF